The 28 T cell receptor beta chains given below trace back to one sample, sequenced in a study of shared clonotypes between healthy human individuals. TCRdb's copy holds only in-frame clones and misses some; the assay was immunoSEQ multiplex PCR. The sample records approximately 2,300,000 clones, around 92% being singletons. Sequenced input: naive CD4+ T cells from PBMCs. Subset here: CD45RA+ positively selected. These receptors were taken from a man aged 18 to 29 in good health. Some clones in this sample may be carry-over from other donors' samples.

The gene calls are TRBV7-8 and TRBJ2-1; 9 positions agree with TRBD1. CDR1 is SGHVS and CDR2 is FQNEAQ in the germline V gene. J lost 4 bases, V lost 4 bases, and 11 bases had no gene match. CDR3 length equals 17 residues. CDR3 coding DNA: TGTGCCAGCAGCTCCTGGCCGGGACAGGGCTTATACAATGAGCAGTTCTTC. Translated: CASSSWPGQGLYNEQFF.

This chain links TRBV10-3 with TRBJ2-1, with D perhaps TRBD2 (6 bases). V lost 5 bases and J lost 0, with 14 bases in between. Germline V CDR1 and CDR2: ENHRY, SYGVKD. The CDR3 sequence is 16 residues long. CDR3 sequence: CAISPPGGSSYNEQFF. The CDR3 bases are TGTGCCATCAGTCCACCTGGGGGGAGCTCCTACAATGAGCAGTTCTTC.

The count of this clone is one. This chain connects TRBV7-2 to TRBJ2-3; TRBD2 is a possible D gene (6 bases). The CDR3 runs 15 residues. Trimming cost V 1 base and J 2 bases, with 10 bases left between them. Germline-derived CDR1 and CDR2 are SGHTA and FQGNSA. The CDR3 is CASSLVGRPTDTQYF. For the CDR3, the DNA is TGTGCCAGCAGCTTAGTAGGGAGGCCCACAGATACGCAGTATTTT.

The chain couples TRBV5-4 to TRBJ1-1; no clear D gene. The V end lost 4 bases, the J end lost 2 bases, and 15 bases lay between the germline ends. Germline values: CDR1 SGHNT, CDR2 YYREEE (reference sequence). The CDR3 spans 15 residues. The CDR3 DNA is TGTGCCAGCAGCCCCCAGGAGCGTTCAAACACTGAAGCTTTCTTT. Protein sequence: CASSPQERSNTEAFF.

The table lists this clone with a few counts. This chain joins TRBV20-1 and TRBJ1-2; no firm D call. Looked up from germline, CDR1 is DFQATT and CDR2 is SNEGSKA (reference sequence). The CDR3 loop spans 10 amino acids. The V gene lost 6 bases and the J gene lost 7 bases, with 9 bases spanning the gap. CDR3 amino acids: CSAPGGGYTF. CDR3 nucleotides: TGCAGTGCCCCAGGAGGTGGCTACACCTTC.

This chain uses TRBV28 with TRBJ2-7, with D possibly TRBD2 on 6 matching bases. With 2 bases removed from V and 2 bases from J, the gap between germline ends came to 13 bases. The germline V gene encodes CDR1 MDHEN and CDR2 SYDVKM. The length of the CDR3 is 15 residues. The CDR3 sequence: CASSLSSGQAYEQYF. The CDR3 DNA reads TGTGCCAGCAGTTTAAGCAGCGGGCAGGCCTACGAGCAGTACTTC.

The chain links TRBV6-5 to TRBJ2-7, with 14 bases fitting TRBD2. The CDR3 spans 16 residues. The V and J ends lost 0 bases and 4 bases, in that order; junction bases with no gene match: 2. Germline V lookup: CDR1 MNHEY, CDR2 SVGAGI. The CDR3 reads CASSYSGTSGSYEQYF. CDR3 DNA sequence: TGTGCCAGCAGTTACTCGGGGACTAGCGGGAGTTACGAGCAGTACTTC.

The genes are TRBV7-9 and TRBJ2-1; D is unclear. CDR3 length: 15 amino acids. Germline CDR1 reads SEHNR; CDR2 reads FQNEAQ (reference sequence). V lost 5 bases and J 0 bases, leaving 11 bases between the germline ends. CDR3 in DNA: TGTGCCAGCAGCCCCGCCAGTAGCTCCTACAATGAGCAGTTCTTC. Translating it yields CASSPASSSYNEQFF.

The chain recombines TRBV5-1 with TRBJ1-2, with no clear D. The CDR3 runs to 15 residues. The germline V gene encodes CDR1 SGHRS and CDR2 YFSETQ. V dropped 3 bases and J dropped 5 bases, with 17 bases sitting between them. The CDR3 DNA reads as TGCGCCAGCAGCTCACAAGGTGGCACCGGATATGGCTACACCTTC. It is translated as CASSSQGGTGYGYTF.

V is TRBV5-4 and J is TRBJ2-3, with 7 bases aligning to TRBD2. Germline CDR1 SGHNT, CDR2 YYREEE (reference sequence). This CDR3 has 15 amino acids. V was clipped by 1 base and J by 3 bases; unmatched bases: 5. CDR3 region: CASSLWAGETDTQYF. DNA of the CDR3: TGTGCCAGCAGCTTGTGGGCGGGAGAAACAGATACGCAGTATTTT.

This clone came up a few times. The chain joins TRBV7-2 to TRBJ1-2, with a tentative D call TRBD1 (6 bases). V shed 6 bases and J shed 0 bases, with 11 bases lying between them. The V gene's germline CDR1 is SGHTA and CDR2 FQGNSA. The CDR3 is 14 amino acids. The DNA of the CDR3 is TGTGCCAGCAGACTCGGGACATCTAACTATGGCTACACCTTC. Translation: CASRLGTSNYGYTF.

The gene calls are TRBV5-1 and TRBJ2-7; unclear D gene. The V gene lost 0 bases and the J gene lost 0 bases, with 16 bases spanning the gap. In germline, CDR1 is SGHRS, CDR2 YFSETQ. The CDR3 consists of 17 residues. In DNA, the CDR3 is TGCGCCAGCAGCTTGGCCTTGGCCGGCAGCTACTCCTACGAGCAGTACTTC. Translated: CASSLALAGSYSYEQYF.

The genes are TRBV18 and TRBJ1-3; D call uncertain. The germline V gene encodes CDR1 KGHSH and CDR2 LQKENI. CDR3 size: 15 residues. The V gene lost 3 bases and the J gene lost 0 bases, with 9 bases spanning the gap. Here the CDR3 DNA reads TGTGCCAGCTCACCGGGCGGAACCTCTGGAAACACCATATATTTT. Translated: CASSPGGTSGNTIYF.

This clone has a handful of counts. The J gene is TRBJ1-2, the V gene TRBV5-1; 8 bases line up with TRBD1. There are 14 residues in the CDR3. CDR1 and CDR2 (germline): SGHRS, YFSETQ. V shed 4 bases and J 2 bases; nucleotides not matched to a gene: 4. CDR3 in amino acids: CASSPDRVNYGYTF. CDR3 in DNA: TGCGCCAGCAGCCCGGACAGGGTGAACTATGGCTACACCTTC.

This rearrangement joins TRBV28 to TRBJ2-5, with unresolved D. V shed 2 bases and J shed 1 base, with 14 bases lying between them. CDR1 and CDR2 from the germline V gene are MDHEN and SYDVKM. The CDR3 contains 16 residues. The CDR3 DNA reads TGTGCCAGCAGTTTACCTCTTGGAGCGCGCCAAGAGACCCAGTACTTC. Protein product: CASSLPLGARQETQYF.

The rearrangement uses TRBV7-9 and TRBJ2-5; a weak D match, TRBD2 (6 bases). Trimming took off 5 bases at V and 5 bases at J, with 27 bases between the two ends. Germline CDR1 SEHNR, CDR2 FQNEAQ (reference sequence). The CDR3 runs to 18 residues. CDR3 amino acids: CASSPPQGGARARETQYF. The CDR3 bases are TGTGCCAGCAGCCCACCTCAGGGCGGGGCCAGGGCTAGGGAGACCCAGTACTTC.

V gene TRBV30 combines with J gene TRBJ2-5; D gene unclear. Trimming stripped 0 bases from V and 2 bases from J, with 7 bases between. CDR1 and CDR2 (germline): GTSNPN, SVGIG (reference sequence). This CDR3 contains 13 residues. The CDR3 DNA follows: TGTGCCTGGAGTGTACTGCAGCAAGAGACCCAGTACTTC. Translated: CAWSVLQQETQYF.

The chain joins TRBV11-2 to TRBJ1-1, with TRBD1 identical over 10 bases. Germline CDR1 is SGHAT and CDR2 is FQNNGV. This CDR3 is 13 amino acids long. The J segment lost 4 bases and the V segment lost 4 bases, leaving 0 bases of the junction unmatched. CDR3 region: CASSWTGGTEAFF. The CDR3 DNA is TGTGCCAGCAGCTGGACAGGGGGCACTGAAGCTTTCTTT.

The chain recombines TRBV23-1 with TRBJ1-5; TRBD1 might be the D (5 bases). TRBV23-1 is filed as an ORF, its function uncertain. The CDR3 totals 16 residues. Trimming removed 11 bases from V and 2 bases from J, with 22 bases in between. CDR3 in amino acids: CAPKWWQQAGNQPQHF. In DNA, the CDR3 is TGCGCCCCTAAGTGGTGGCAACAGGCAGGCAATCAGCCCCAGCATTTT.

This clone has only one observation. The genes are TRBV28 and TRBJ1-5, with 7 bases identical to TRBD1. The CDR3 spans 16 residues. Unmatched junction bases numbered 6, after V lost 3 bases and J lost 1 base. CDR1 and CDR2 from the germline V gene are MDHEN and SYDVKM. CDR3 sequence (DNA): TGTGCCAGCAGTTTCCCCGCAGGGGGAAGCAATCAGCCCCAGCATTTT. It specifies CASSFPAGGSNQPQHF.

This sequence joins TRBV2 and TRBJ1-5, with unresolved D. The CDR3 is 16 residues long. V lost 7 bases to trimming and J lost 0 bases, with 16 bases between them. Germline V gene sequence: CDR1 SNHLY, CDR2 FYNNEI. The CDR3 nucleotides read TGTGCCAGCAATAGGGATGGGTCAGTTAGCAATCAGCCCCAGCATTTT. Its translation is CASNRDGSVSNQPQHF.

This chain uses TRBV15 with TRBJ1-2; 8 bases map to TRBD1. CDR1 LNHNV and CDR2 YYDKDF come from the germline V gene (reference sequence). The CDR3 extends over 15 amino acids. V dropped 0 bases and J dropped 4; count of bases not matched to a gene: 4. CDR3 protein: CATSRDRGHPYGYTF. The DNA of the CDR3 is TGTGCCACCAGCAGAGACAGGGGGCATCCCTATGGCTACACCTTC.

The chain has TRBV30 and TRBJ1-3; D unresolved. Germline V gene sequence: CDR1 GTSNPN, CDR2 SVGIG (reference sequence). The germline V and J ends were trimmed by 4 bases and 2 bases, with 6 bases remaining between them. The CDR3 totals 12 residues. The CDR3 loop reads CAWTVTGNTIYF. CDR3 nucleotides: TGTGCCTGGACCGTTACTGGAAACACCATATATTTT.

This sequence joins TRBV5-6 and TRBJ1-1; D is unclear. With 4 bases removed from V and 1 base from J, the gap between germline ends came to 11 bases. CDR1 is SGHDT, CDR2 YYEEEE, per germline. The CDR3 is 14 amino acids. The CDR3 nucleotides read TGTGCCAGCAGCACCCCTTCGCGGAACACTGAAGCTTTCTTT. This encodes CASSTPSRNTEAFF.

This chain joins TRBV9 and TRBJ2-5; 8 bases are a match to TRBD2. Germline trimming cut 0 bases from V and 5 bases from J; bases unmatched to any gene: 6. The CDR3 extends over 15 amino acids. Germline V gives CDR1 SGDLS, CDR2 YYNGEE. CDR3: CASSVAGLEGETQYF. As DNA, the CDR3 is TGTGCCAGCAGCGTAGCGGGACTAGAGGGGGAGACCCAGTACTTC.

This chain links TRBV28 with TRBJ2-3; 7 bases align to TRBD2. Germline CDR1 MDHEN, CDR2 SYDVKM. Germline trimming cut 2 bases from V and 4 bases from J; bases unmatched to any gene: 6. The CDR3 spans 15 residues. CDR3 nucleotide sequence: TGTGCCAGCAGTTTAGGGGGGGGTTCTGCAGATACGCAGTATTTT. Protein: CASSLGGGSADTQYF. Based on the CDR3 plus reference TRBV28 and TRBJ2-3, the full variable domain is DVKVTQSSRYLVKRTGEKVFLECVQDMDHENMFWYRQDPGLGLRLIYFSYDVKMKEKGDIPEGYSVSREKKERFSLILESASTNQTSMYLCASSLGGGSADTQYFGPGTRLTVL.

This clone has only one observation. The rearrangement uses TRBV6-6 and TRBJ1-4; D remains ambiguous. Trimming cost V 5 bases and J 4 bases, with 11 bases left between them. This CDR3 comprises 14 residues. Germline CDR1 MNHNY, CDR2 SVGAGI (reference sequence). The CDR3 is CASSPRANNEKLFF. The DNA for the CDR3 is TGTGCCAGCAGTCCTCGGGCTAATAATGAAAAACTGTTTTTT.

Regarding this clone: The identical CDR3 is also encoded by other nucleotide sequences in the sample. The chain employs TRBV7-3 and TRBJ1-1; tentatively, D is TRBD1 (6 bases). Germline V CDR1 and CDR2: SGHTA, FQGTGA. The V end was cut by 5 bases, the J end by 3 bases, with 10 bases between. CDR3 size: 13 residues. The CDR3 reads CASSLGQYTEAFF. In DNA, the CDR3 is TGTGCCAGCAGCCTAGGACAGTACACTGAAGCTTTCTTT.